The rows below give T cell receptor beta chains drawn from one sample of a study of post-analysis software for immune sequencing data. In TCRdb, the PCR reads were re-called with MiXCR into one record per CDR3 protein. The sample carries 750,000 to 900,000 distinct CDR3 sequences, roughly 46% recorded once. Sequencing was carried out using blood. These receptors were taken from a girl between 5 and 17 years old with multiple sclerosis. The CDR3 runs from the conserved cysteine through the conserved F or W. A D gene is named only where the DNA matches it firmly. Size tells how often a clone was seen (once, few, many) or the class of an expanded clone, and some rows leave it out.

. TRBJ2-7 TRBD2 TRBV7-9 TGTGCCAGCAGCTTATTAAGGGGACTAGCGGGGGACTACGAGCAGTACTTC CASSLLRGLAGDYEQYF
few TRBJ2-7 . TRBV5-1 TGCGCCAGCAGCCCAGGGGACGGAGCCTACGAGCAGTACTTC CASSPGDGAYEQYF
. TRBJ2-3 TRBD2 TRBV20-1 TGCAGCCTCCGGGGGGGATCCATCGATACGCAGTATTTT CSLRGGSIDTQYF
. TRBJ2-7 . TRBV2 TGTGCGGCAGGGACCCTCTCCTACGAGCAGTACTTC CAAGTLSYEQYF
. TRBJ2-7 . TRBV3-1 TGTGCCAGCAGCCACCCTGGAACAGACGAGCAGTACTTC CASSHPGTDEQYF
. TRBJ1-1 . TRBV28 TGTGCCAGCGGCGGGACACACGACACTGAAGCTTTCTTT CASGGTHDTEAFF
. TRBJ1-5 TRBD1 TRBV19 TGTGCCAGTAGTGACCGGACAGGGGTCAGCAATCAGCCCCAGCATTTT CASSDRTGVSNQPQHF
. TRBJ2-7 . TRBV9 TGTGCCAGCAGCGAGGGGCCGAGCAACGAGCAGTACTTC CASSEGPSNEQYF
few TRBJ1-5 . TRBV10-3 TGTGCCATCAGTGAGTCGACCCGCGGGAGACCTCAGCCCCAGCATTTT CAISESTRGRPQPQHF
. TRBJ2-1 . TRBV29-1 TGCAGCCCCCGGGGCGGGACGACCAATGAGCAGTTCTTC CSPRGGTTNEQFF
few TRBJ2-7 TRBD2 TRBV7-2 TGTGCCAGCAGCCGATTAGCGGGAGAGTACTACGAGCAGTACTTC CASSRLAGEYYEQYF
. TRBJ2-1 TRBD2 TRBV5-1 TGCGCCAGCAGCTTGGTCGTGCTAGCGGGAGCCTCCTACAATGAGCAGTTCTTC CASSLVVLAGASYNEQFF
few TRBJ2-7 TRBD2 TRBV12-3/TRBV12-4 TGTGCCAGCAGTCCGGGACTAGCGGGAGAGGGGGCATCCTACGAGCAGTACTTC CASSPGLAGEGASYEQYF
few TRBJ2-1 TRBD2 TRBV12-3/TRBV12-4 TGTGCCAGCAGTCAAACTAGCGGTAGCTATGAGCAGTTCTTC CASSQTSGSYEQFF
. TRBJ2-2 . TRBV7-9 TGTGCCAGCCCCCGGTTCACCGGGGAGCTGTTTTTT CASPRFTGELFF